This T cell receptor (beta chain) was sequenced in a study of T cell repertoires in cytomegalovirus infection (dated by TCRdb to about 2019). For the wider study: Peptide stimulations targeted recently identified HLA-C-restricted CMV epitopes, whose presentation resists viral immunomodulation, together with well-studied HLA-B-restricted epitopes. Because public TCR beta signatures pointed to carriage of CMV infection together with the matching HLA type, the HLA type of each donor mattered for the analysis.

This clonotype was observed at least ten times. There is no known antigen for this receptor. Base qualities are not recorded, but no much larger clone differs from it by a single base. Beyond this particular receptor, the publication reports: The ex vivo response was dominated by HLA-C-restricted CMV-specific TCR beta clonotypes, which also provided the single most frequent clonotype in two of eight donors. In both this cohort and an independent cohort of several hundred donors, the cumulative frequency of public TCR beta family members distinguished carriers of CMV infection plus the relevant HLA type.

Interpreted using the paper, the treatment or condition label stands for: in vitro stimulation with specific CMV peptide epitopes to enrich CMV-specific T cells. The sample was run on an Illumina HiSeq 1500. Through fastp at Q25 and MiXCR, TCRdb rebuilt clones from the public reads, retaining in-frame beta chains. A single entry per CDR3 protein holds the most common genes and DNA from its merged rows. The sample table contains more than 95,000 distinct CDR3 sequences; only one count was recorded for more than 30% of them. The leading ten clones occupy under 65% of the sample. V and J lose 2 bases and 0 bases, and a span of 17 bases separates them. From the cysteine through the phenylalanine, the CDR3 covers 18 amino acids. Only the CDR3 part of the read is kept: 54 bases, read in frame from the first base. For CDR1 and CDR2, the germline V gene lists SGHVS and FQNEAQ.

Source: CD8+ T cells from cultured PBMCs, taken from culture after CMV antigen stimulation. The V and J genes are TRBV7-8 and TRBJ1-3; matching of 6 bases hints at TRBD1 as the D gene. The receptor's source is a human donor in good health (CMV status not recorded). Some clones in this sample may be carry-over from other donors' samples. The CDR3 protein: CASSLRAGAPHSGNTIYF. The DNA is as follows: TGTGCCAGCAGCTTAAGGGCAGGGGCCCCGCACTCTGGAAACACCATATATTTT. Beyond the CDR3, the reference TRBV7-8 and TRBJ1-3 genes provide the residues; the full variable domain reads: GAGVSQSPRYKVAKRGQDVALRCDPISGHVSLFWYQQALGQGPEFLTYFQNEAQLDKSGLPSDRFFAERPEGSVSTLKIQRTQQEDSAVYLCASSLRAGAPHSGNTIYFGEGSWLTVV.